This T cell receptor (beta chain) was observed in a study of blood T cell repertoires in COVID-19. CDR3 length: 18 residues. The germline V gene encodes CDR1 WSHSY and CDR2 SAAADI. Trimming removed 4 bases from V and 3 bases from J; junction bases left unmatched: 4. Using immunoSEQ multiplex PCR, the repertoire was profiled, and TCRdb retains in-frame clones only, with some absent. The sample lists some 200,000 clones, around 90% occurring once. J is TRBJ2-6 and V is TRBV10-2, with TRBD2 matching 15 bases. This receptor was identified in a man aged 18 to 29 with active or convalescent COVID-19. Sample: peripheral blood. Here the CDR3 DNA reads TGCGCCAGCAGTGTCAGGGGACTAGCGGGAGGTGGGGCCAACGTCCTGACTTTC. Translating it yields CASSVRGLAGGGANVLTF.